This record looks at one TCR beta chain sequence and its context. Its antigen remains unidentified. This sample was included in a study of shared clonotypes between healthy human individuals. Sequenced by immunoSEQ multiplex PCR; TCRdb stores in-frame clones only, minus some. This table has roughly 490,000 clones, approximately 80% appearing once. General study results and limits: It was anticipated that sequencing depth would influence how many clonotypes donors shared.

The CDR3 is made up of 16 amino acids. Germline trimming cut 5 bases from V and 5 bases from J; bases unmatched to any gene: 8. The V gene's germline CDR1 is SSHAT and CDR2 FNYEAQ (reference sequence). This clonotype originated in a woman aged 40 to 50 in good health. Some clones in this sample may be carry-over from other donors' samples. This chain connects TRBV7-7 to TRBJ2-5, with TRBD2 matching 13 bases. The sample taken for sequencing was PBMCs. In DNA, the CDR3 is TGTGCCAGCAGCACCGGACTAGCGGGGGCCCAGGAGACCCAGTACTTC. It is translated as CASSTGLAGAQETQYF.